This T cell receptor beta chain was profiled in a study of cytomegalovirus exposure and HLA in healthy donors. Study as a whole: The same platform was used for the roughly 120 validation repertoires as for the 666 first-cohort repertoires, as reported in a later analysis. Overall study findings and caveats: Clusters of TCRs from the first cohort tended to co-occur in the approximately 120 validation repertoires (as a later analysis found). Rarity characterized most TCR sequences, yet some public TCRs appeared in many donors.

As for this clone: Its specificity is not known.

While the first cohort had 650 to 850 subjects, the donors belonged to the separate validation cohort of about 130 subjects. Assay used: immunoSEQ multiplex PCR; TCRdb lists only in-frame clones, some missing. The sample yields 110,000 to 150,000 clones, approximately 94% seen once. This CDR3 has 14 residues. The V and J ends lost 0 bases and 5 bases respectively, with 12 bases between them. Germline V CDR1 and CDR2: SGHDT, YYEEEE. This TCR derives from a man between 18 and 35 years old in good health and CMV-seropositive. The chain has TRBV5-6 and TRBJ2-7, with TRBD1 as a possible D gene (6 bases). Sequenced sample: PBMCs. The chain's CDR3 is CASSLGGHYDEQYF. CDR3 DNA: TGTGCCAGCAGCTTGGGGGGACATTACGACGAGCAGTACTTC. Supplemented by reference TRBV5-6 and TRBJ2-7, the full variable domain reads DAGVTQSPTHLIKTRGQQVTLRCSPKSGHDTVSWYQQALGQGPQFIFQYYEEEERQRGNFPDRFSGHQFPNYSSELNVNALLLGDSALYLCASSLGGHYDEQYFGPGTRLTVT.